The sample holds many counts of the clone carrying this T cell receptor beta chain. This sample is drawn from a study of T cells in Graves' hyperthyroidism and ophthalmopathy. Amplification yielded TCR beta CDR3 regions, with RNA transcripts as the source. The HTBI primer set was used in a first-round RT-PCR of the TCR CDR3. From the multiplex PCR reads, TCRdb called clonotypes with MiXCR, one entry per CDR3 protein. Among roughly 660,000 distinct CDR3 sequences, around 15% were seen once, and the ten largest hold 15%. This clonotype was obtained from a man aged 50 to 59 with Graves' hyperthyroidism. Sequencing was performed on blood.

The CDR3 DNA reads TGCGCCAGCAGCTTGATAGGCCCCCGGCTAAATGAGCAGTTCTTC. This translates into CASSLIGPRLNEQFF. The V gene is TRBV5-1, the J gene TRBJ2-1; D is unclear. V lost 1 base to trimming and J lost 7 bases, with 15 bases between them. Per the germline V gene, CDR1 is SGHRS and CDR2 is YFSETQ. The CDR3 has 15 amino acids.